A selection of T cell receptor beta chains follows, all from one sample in a study of blood T cell repertoires in COVID-19. Sequencing was performed with immunoSEQ multiplex PCR; in TCRdb, only in-frame clones are kept and a portion is missing. The table shows about 220,000 clones, with around four fifths occurring only once. Material: peripheral blood. These receptors were taken from a man between 25 and 39 years old with active or convalescent COVID-19. Both conserved end residues are part of each CDR3. A D gene is named only where the DNA matches it firmly. The size entry is marked missing in some rows and otherwise reads once, few, many or a size class.

CDR3 protein	CDR3 DNA	D gene	V gene	J gene	clone size
CASSSSGTDYNEQFF	TGTGCCAGCAGTTCTTCCGGGACAGACTACAATGAGCAGTTCTTC	TRBD1	TRBV28	TRBJ2-1	NA
CASSTRQTMNTEAFF	TGTGCCAGCAGCACGAGACAGACCATGAACACTGAAGCTTTCTTT	NA	TRBV7-8	TRBJ1-1	NA
CASSLGTGSYNEQFF	TGTGCCAGCAGCTTAGGGACAGGTTCATACAATGAGCAGTTCTTC	TRBD1	TRBV7-2	TRBJ2-1	NA
CASSSLGGPEQYF	TGTGCCAGCAGCTCCTTGGGGGGTCCCGAGCAGTACTTC	NA	TRBV5-4	TRBJ2-7	NA
CASSPSGDTQYF	TGTGCCAGCAGTCCATCAGGAGATACGCAGTATTTT	NA	TRBV28	TRBJ2-3	NA
CASSYHTSYEQYF	TGTGCCAGCAGTTACCATACTAGCTACGAGCAGTACTTC	NA	TRBV6-5	TRBJ2-7	NA
CASTPGGTRGETQYF	TGTGCCAGCACCCCAGGTGGGACAAGGGGAGAGACCCAGTACTTC	NA	TRBV9	TRBJ2-5	NA
CASGQGSSYEQYF	TGTGCCAGCGGGCAAGGATCTTCCTACGAGCAGTACTTC	NA	TRBV27	TRBJ2-7	NA
CASSPRDRDNSPLHF	TGTGCCAGCTCACCACGGGACAGGGATAATTCACCCCTCCACTTT	TRBD1	TRBV18	TRBJ1-6	NA
CASSPGTGGRDEQFF	TGTGCCAGCTCACCAGGAACGGGAGGCCGGGATGAGCAGTTCTTC	TRBD2	TRBV18	TRBJ2-1	NA
CASSQGGKNTGELFF	TGTGCCAGCAGCCAAGGGGGCAAAAACACCGGGGAGCTGTTTTTT	NA	TRBV3-1/TRBV3-2	TRBJ2-2	NA
CASRINSNQPQHF	TGTGCCAGCAGAATTAATAGCAATCAGCCCCAGCATTTT	NA	TRBV28	TRBJ1-5	NA
CASSPDSYSGANVLTF	TGTGCCAGCAGTCCGGACAGTTACTCTGGGGCCAACGTCCTGACTTTC	NA	TRBV3-1/TRBV3-2	TRBJ2-6	NA
CAPLWSETKAYEQYF	TGTGCGCCGCTTTGGTCGGAGACTAAGGCCTACGAGCAGTACTTC	NA	TRBV27	TRBJ2-7	NA
CASSRRTSGSSQAEYEQYF	TGCGCCAGCAGCCGACGGACTAGCGGGAGCTCCCAGGCCGAATACGAGCAGTACTTC	TRBD2	TRBV5-1	TRBJ2-7	NA
CAWLSLSNYGYTF	TGTGCCTGGCTAAGCCTCTCTAACTATGGCTACACCTTC	NA	TRBV30	TRBJ1-2	NA
CASSHRGETQYF	TGTGCCAGCAGCCACAGGGGAGAGACCCAGTACTTC	NA	TRBV3-1/TRBV3-2	TRBJ2-5	NA
CASSPPTGGYTF	TGTGCCAGCAGTCCTCCGACAGGCGGCTACACCTTC	NA	TRBV12-3/TRBV12-4	TRBJ1-2	NA
CASSFSISQEQFF	TGTGCCAGCAGCTTCTCGATATCCCAGGAGCAGTTCTTC	NA	TRBV12-3/TRBV12-4	TRBJ2-1	NA
CASSQDRGYGYTF	TGCGCCAGCAGCCAAGACAGGGGCTATGGCTACACCTTC	NA	TRBV4-1	TRBJ1-2	NA
CASSRRTGDEKLFF	TGTGCCAGCAGCCGCCGGACAGGGGATGAAAAACTGTTTTTT	TRBD1	TRBV4-2	TRBJ1-4	NA
CASSPGLAGRSYEQYF	TGTGCCAGCTCACCAGGACTAGCGGGACGAAGCTACGAGCAGTACTTC	TRBD2	TRBV18	TRBJ2-7	few
CASSRPSGVAKNIQYF	TGTGCCAGCAGCCGGCCCAGCGGGGTAGCCAAAAACATTCAGTACTTC	TRBD2	TRBV3-1/TRBV3-2	TRBJ2-4	once
CASSQSGRGETQYF	TGTGCCAGCTCTCAAAGCGGGAGAGGAGAGACCCAGTACTTC	TRBD2	TRBV7-3	TRBJ2-5	NA
CASSSRTGNGNTIYF	TGTGCCAGCAGCTCTAGGACAGGGAACGGAAACACCATATATTTT	TRBD1	TRBV5-5	TRBJ1-3	NA
CASSPDGNYGYTF	TGCGCCAGCAGCCCAGACGGGAACTATGGCTACACCTTC	NA	TRBV5-1	TRBJ1-2	NA
CASSEGWGMGNSPLHF	TGTGCCAGCAGTGAAGGCTGGGGCATGGGTAATTCACCCCTCCACTTT	NA	TRBV2	TRBJ1-6	NA
CASSSGGTATEAFF	TGTGCCAGCAGCTCTGGGGGGACAGCCACTGAAGCTTTCTTT	TRBD1	TRBV5-5	TRBJ1-1	NA
CASSRGHQSSYEQYF	TGTGCCAGCAGCCGGGGCCACCAGAGCTCCTACGAGCAGTACTTC	NA	TRBV3-1/TRBV3-2	TRBJ2-7	NA
CASSVSSGRTDTQYF	TGTGCCAGCAGCGTATCTAGCGGGAGGACAGATACGCAGTATTTT	TRBD2	TRBV28	TRBJ2-3	once
CASSSDWTGNEKLFF	TGTGCCAGCAGTTCGGATTGGACAGGAAATGAAAAACTGTTTTTT	TRBD1	TRBV28	TRBJ1-4	NA
CASSLTPDTQYF	TGTGCCAGCAGCCTAACGCCGGATACGCAGTATTTT	NA	TRBV12-3/TRBV12-4	TRBJ2-3	few
CASAWRAVQPQHF	TGTGCCAGCGCCTGGAGGGCTGTTCAGCCCCAGCATTTT	NA	TRBV6-5	TRBJ1-5	NA
CASSYSGHYEQYF	TGTGCCAGCAGTTACTCTGGCCACTACGAGCAGTACTTC	NA	TRBV6-5	TRBJ2-7	NA
CSVESGRSLETDTQYF	TGCAGCGTTGAATCTGGGAGATCTCTAGAGACAGATACGCAGTATTTT	NA	TRBV29-1	TRBJ2-3	NA
CASSGQGFGYTF	TGTGCCAGCAGTGGCCAGGGGTTTGGCTACACCTTC	NA	TRBV2	TRBJ1-2	NA
CASSPGGSSYNSPLHF	TGTGCCAGCAGCCCTGGAGGTAGCTCCTATAATTCACCCCTCCACTTT	NA	TRBV5-4	TRBJ1-6	NA
CASSYDTYNEQFF	TGTGCCAGCAGTTATGACACCTACAATGAGCAGTTCTTC	NA	TRBV6-2/TRBV6-3	TRBJ2-1	NA
CASSEVQAGGTDTQYF	TGTGCCAGCAGTGAAGTCCAAGCGGGGGGCACAGATACGCAGTATTTT	TRBD2	TRBV2	TRBJ2-3	NA
CASSSGRGEGLEGRETQYF	TGTGCCAGCAGCTCTGGCCGAGGGGAGGGCCTTGAGGGTAGAGAGACCCAGTACTTC	TRBD2	TRBV7-9	TRBJ2-5	NA
CTSSQDEGIGLAWSDTQYF	TGCACCAGCAGCCAAGATGAGGGTATCGGACTAGCCTGGTCAGATACGCAGTATTTT	NA	TRBV1	TRBJ2-3	NA
CASSDRQFQPQHF	TGTGCCAGTAGTGATAGACAGTTTCAGCCCCAGCATTTT	NA	TRBV19	TRBJ1-5	NA
CASSQDRSGTKNEQYF	TGCGCCAGCAGCCAAGATAGATCGGGGACTAAAAACGAGCAGTACTTC	TRBD2	TRBV4-1	TRBJ2-7	NA
CASSQDWDRGPPGGELFF	TGCGCCAGCAGCCAAGATTGGGACAGGGGTCCCCCCGGCGGGGAGCTGTTTTTT	TRBD1	TRBV4-3	TRBJ2-2	once
CASYPDRYSNQPQHF	TGTGCCAGTTATCCGGACAGATATAGCAATCAGCCCCAGCATTTT	NA	TRBV19	TRBJ1-5	once
CASSGTGSWGDTQYF	TGTGCCAGCAGCGGGACTGGCAGTTGGGGAGATACGCAGTATTTT	NA	TRBV7-2	TRBJ2-3	NA
CASTKQGGETQYF	TGTGCCAGCACCAAACAGGGAGGGGAGACCCAGTACTTC	NA	TRBV2	TRBJ2-5	NA
CASSLIRGTEAFF	TGCGCCAGCAGCTTGATCCGGGGCACTGAAGCTTTCTTT	NA	TRBV5-1	TRBJ1-1	few
CASSYPPRSEQYF	TGTGCCAGCAGTTACCCCCCGCGGTCGGAGCAGTACTTC	NA	TRBV6-2/TRBV6-3	TRBJ2-7	NA
CASSPRESFQAYEQYF	TGTGCCAGCTCACCCCGGGAGTCGTTCCAAGCCTACGAGCAGTACTTC	NA	TRBV18	TRBJ2-7	few
CASSLMVGGSTDTQYF	TGTGCCAGCAGCCTAATGGTGGGGGGAAGCACAGATACGCAGTATTTT	NA	TRBV7-3	TRBJ2-3	once
CARSGLAGGGDTQYF	TGTGCCCGCAGCGGGCTAGCGGGGGGGGGAGATACGCAGTATTTT	TRBD2	TRBV9	TRBJ2-3	once
CASSSMNTEAFF	TGTGCCAGCAGTTCTATGAACACTGAAGCTTTCTTT	NA	TRBV27	TRBJ1-1	NA
CASSPGQLQPQHF	TGTGCCAGCAGCCCCGGACAGTTGCAGCCCCAGCATTTT	NA	TRBV6-5	TRBJ1-5	NA
CASSRTTGPKGNQPQHF	TGTGCCAGCAGCCGGACGACAGGACCAAAGGGAAATCAGCCCCAGCATTTT	NA	TRBV7-9	TRBJ1-5	NA
CASSPDSTYEQYF	TGTGCCAGCAGCCCAGACAGCACCTACGAGCAGTACTTC	NA	TRBV7-2	TRBJ2-7	once
CASSWAGPNEQFF	TGTGCCAGTAGTTGGGCGGGGCCCAATGAGCAGTTCTTC	NA	TRBV19	TRBJ2-1	NA
CASTVTSGTTDTQYF	TGTGCCAGCACCGTGACTAGCGGGACCACAGATACGCAGTATTTT	TRBD2	TRBV7-2	TRBJ2-3	NA
CASSAVAGDGTQYF	TGTGCCAGCAGTGCCGTAGCGGGCGACGGGACCCAGTACTTC	TRBD2	TRBV25-1	TRBJ2-5	once
CASSQGGVLAGQNEQFF	TGCGCCAGCAGCCAAGGGGGTGTGCTAGCGGGACAAAATGAGCAGTTCTTC	TRBD2	TRBV4-3	TRBJ2-1	NA